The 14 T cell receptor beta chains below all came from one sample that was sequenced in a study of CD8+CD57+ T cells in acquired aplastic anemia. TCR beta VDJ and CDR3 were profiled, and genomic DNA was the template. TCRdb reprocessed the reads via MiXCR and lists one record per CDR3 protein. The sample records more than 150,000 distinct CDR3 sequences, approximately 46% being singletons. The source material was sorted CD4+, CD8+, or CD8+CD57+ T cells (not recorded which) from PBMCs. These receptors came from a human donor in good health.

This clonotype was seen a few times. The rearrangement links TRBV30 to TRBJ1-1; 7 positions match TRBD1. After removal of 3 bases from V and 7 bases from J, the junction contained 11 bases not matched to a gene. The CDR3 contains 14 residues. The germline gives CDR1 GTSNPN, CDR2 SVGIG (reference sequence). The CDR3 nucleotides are TGTGCCTGGAGCAAAAGGGACAGATCACATGAAGCTTTCTTT. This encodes CAWSKRDRSHEAFF.

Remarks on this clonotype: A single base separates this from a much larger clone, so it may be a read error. DNA for the CDR3: TGTGCCAGCTCACACAGGGGGCAAGGAGAGGCCCAGTACTTC. As protein: CASSHRGQGEAQYF. V and J are TRBV18 and TRBJ2-5, with 9 positions matching TRBD1. The CDR3 runs to 14 residues. Germline V CDR1 and CDR2: KGHSH, LQKENI.

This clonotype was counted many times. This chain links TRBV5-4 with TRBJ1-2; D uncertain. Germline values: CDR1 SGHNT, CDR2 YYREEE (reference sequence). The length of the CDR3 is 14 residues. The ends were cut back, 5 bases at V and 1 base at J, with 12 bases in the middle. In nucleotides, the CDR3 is TGTGCCAGCAGGGATTCGCGGGGTAACTATGGCTACACCTTC. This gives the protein CASRDSRGNYGYTF.

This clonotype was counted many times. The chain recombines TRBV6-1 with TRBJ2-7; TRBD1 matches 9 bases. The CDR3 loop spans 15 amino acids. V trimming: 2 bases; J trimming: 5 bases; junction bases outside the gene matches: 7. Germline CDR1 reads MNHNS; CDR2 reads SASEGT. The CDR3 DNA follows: TGTGCCAGCAGTGAACATGGGGGGACAGGGAACGAGCAGTACTTC. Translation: CASSEHGGTGNEQYF.

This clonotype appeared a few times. The CDR3 nucleotides read TGTGCCAGCAGCTTAGCCACAGCGTGGCGGCAGCCCCAGCATTTT. Translation: CASSLATAWRQPQHF. This chain joins TRBV7-4 and TRBJ1-5; no clear D gene. V was shortened by 0 bases and J by 7 bases, with 13 bases between the two germline ends. The CDR3 runs 15 residues. Germline assignment: CDR1 SGHVT and CDR2 SQSDAQ.

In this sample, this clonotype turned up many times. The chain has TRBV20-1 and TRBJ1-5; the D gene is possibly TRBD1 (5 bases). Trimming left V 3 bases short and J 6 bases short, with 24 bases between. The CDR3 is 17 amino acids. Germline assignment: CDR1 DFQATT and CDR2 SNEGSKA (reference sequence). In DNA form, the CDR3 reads TGCAGTGCTAGCCAATACTCCGGGACGGATCTCGGTCAGCCCCAGCATTTT. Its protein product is CSASQYSGTDLGQPQHF.

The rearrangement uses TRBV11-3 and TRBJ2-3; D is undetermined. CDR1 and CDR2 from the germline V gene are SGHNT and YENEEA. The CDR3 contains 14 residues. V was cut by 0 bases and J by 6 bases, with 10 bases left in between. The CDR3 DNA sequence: TGTGCCAGCAGCTTAGATAGGTTTCAGGATACGCAGTATTTT. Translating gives CASSLDRFQDTQYF.

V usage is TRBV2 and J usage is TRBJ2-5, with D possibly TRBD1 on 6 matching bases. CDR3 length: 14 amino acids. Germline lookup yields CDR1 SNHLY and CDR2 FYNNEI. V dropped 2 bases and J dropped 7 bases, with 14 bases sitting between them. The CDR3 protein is CASSEMGAGGTQYF. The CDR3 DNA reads TGTGCCAGCAGTGAAATGGGGGCAGGAGGGACCCAGTACTTC.

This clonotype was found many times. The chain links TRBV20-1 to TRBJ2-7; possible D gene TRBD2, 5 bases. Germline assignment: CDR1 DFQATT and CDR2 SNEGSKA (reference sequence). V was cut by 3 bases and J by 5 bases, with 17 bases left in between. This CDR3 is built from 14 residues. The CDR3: CSARRGEGAHEQYF. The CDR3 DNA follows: TGCAGTGCTAGGCGTGGAGAGGGAGCCCACGAGCAGTACTTC.

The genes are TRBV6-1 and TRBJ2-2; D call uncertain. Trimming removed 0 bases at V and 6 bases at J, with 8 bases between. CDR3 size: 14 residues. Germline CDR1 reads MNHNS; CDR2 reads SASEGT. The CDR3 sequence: CASSEAGGSGELFF. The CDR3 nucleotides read TGTGCCAGCAGTGAAGCTGGCGGATCCGGGGAGCTGTTTTTT.

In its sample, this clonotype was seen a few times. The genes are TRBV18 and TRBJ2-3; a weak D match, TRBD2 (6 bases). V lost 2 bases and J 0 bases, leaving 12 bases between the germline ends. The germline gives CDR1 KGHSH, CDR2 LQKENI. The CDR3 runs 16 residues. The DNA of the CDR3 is TGTGCCAGCTCACCATTTGGGGAGGCGAGCACAGATACGCAGTATTTT. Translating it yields CASSPFGEASTDTQYF.

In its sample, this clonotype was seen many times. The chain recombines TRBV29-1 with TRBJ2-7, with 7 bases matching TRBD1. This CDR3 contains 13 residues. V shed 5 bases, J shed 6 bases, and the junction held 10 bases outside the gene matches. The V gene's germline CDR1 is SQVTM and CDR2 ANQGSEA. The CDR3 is CSVRDSLICEQYF. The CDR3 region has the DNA TGCAGCGTTAGGGACAGCCTCATCTGCGAGCAGTACTTC.

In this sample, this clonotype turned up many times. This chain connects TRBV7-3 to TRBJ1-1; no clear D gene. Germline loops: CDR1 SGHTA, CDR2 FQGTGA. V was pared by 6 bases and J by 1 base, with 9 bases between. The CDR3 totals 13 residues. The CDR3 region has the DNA TGTGCCAGCAGGGGCGGCGCGAACACTGAAGCTTTCTTT. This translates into CASRGGANTEAFF.

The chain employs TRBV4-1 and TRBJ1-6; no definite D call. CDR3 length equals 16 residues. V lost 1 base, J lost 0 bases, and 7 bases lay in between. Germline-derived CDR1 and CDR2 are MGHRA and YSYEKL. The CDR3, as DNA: TGCGCCAGCAGCCAAGGGCGGAACTCCTATAATTCACCCCTCCACTTT. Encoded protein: CASSQGRNSYNSPLHF.